These 11 T cell receptor beta chains share one sample of origin, sequenced in a study of blood T cells in healthy people across ages. Combining a sample-barcoded 5' primer with a J-beta primer mix, a second PCR ran for roughly 6 to 11 cycles. Each CDR3 protein is one row after TCRdb ran MiXCR on the 5' RACE reads. Among hundreds of thousands of distinct CDR3 sequences listed, roughly two fifths were seen once. Material: blood. The receptors shown here come from a man of 80 years or more in good health.

The chain has TRBV24-1 and TRBJ2-1; 10 nucleotides agree with TRBD1. J gave up 8 bases and V 5 bases, and 8 bases lay outside the gene matches. CDR1 and CDR2 from the germline V gene are KGHDR and SFDVKD. The CDR3 has 15 amino acids. The DNA of the CDR3 is TGTGCCACCAGTGTCGGGACAGGGGCCCGCGATGAGCAGTTCTTC. The encoded protein is CATSVGTGARDEQFF.

This clonotype was detected only a few times. The rearrangement joins TRBV4-1 to TRBJ1-2; 7 nucleotides align to TRBD1. The CDR3 totals 20 residues. J lost 6 bases, V lost 0 bases, and 22 bases had no gene match. Germline V gene data show CDR1 as MGHRA and CDR2 as YSYEKL. The DNA for the CDR3 is TGCGCCAGCAGCCAAGACGGGGGGAACAGGGGCCGGGCTTCTCCGCATGGCTACACCTTC. Its translation is CASSQDGGNRGRASPHGYTF.

The chain recombines TRBV29-1 with TRBJ2-5; the match to TRBD1 covers 7 bases. Germline-derived CDR1 and CDR2 are SQVTM and ANQGSEA. V shed 5 bases, J shed 0 bases, and the junction held 3 bases outside the gene matches. The CDR3 length is 13 residues. This chain's CDR3 is CSVRGPNQETQYF. The CDR3 coding sequence is TGCAGCGTTAGGGGGCCGAACCAAGAGACCCAGTACTTC.

This clonotype has ten or more counts. This chain joins TRBV29-1 and TRBJ2-5, with a tentative D call TRBD2 (6 bases). This CDR3 region has 14 residues. Germline CDR1 SQVTM, CDR2 ANQGSEA. The V end lost 7 bases, the J end lost 2 bases, and 17 bases lay between the germline ends. CDR3 in DNA: TGCAGCGCCGGCGGGGTAGCGATTCAAGAGACCCAGTACTTC. It yields the protein CSAGGVAIQETQYF.

The genes are TRBV20-1 and TRBJ1-2; 9 bases match TRBD1. Germline trimming cut 3 bases from V and 1 base from J; bases unmatched to any gene: 12. The CDR3 contains 17 residues. Germline assignment: CDR1 DFQATT and CDR2 SNEGSKA (reference sequence). CDR3 in DNA: TGCAGTGCTAGCCGACAGGGGACAGGGAAGGGTAACTATGGCTACACCTTC. It encodes CSASRQGTGKGNYGYTF.

A single count supports this clonotype. The chain links TRBV7-2 to TRBJ2-5; D gene uncertain. CDR3 length equals 13 residues. V was cut by 5 bases and J by 1 base, with 8 bases left in between. Germline lookup yields CDR1 SGHTA and CDR2 FQGNSA. The CDR3 spells CASSLKPQETQYF. In nucleotides, the CDR3 is TGTGCCAGCAGCCTGAAACCCCAAGAGACCCAGTACTTC.

Remarks on this clonotype: One base away lies a much larger clone, so this may be a sequencing read error. The conserved phenylalanine or tryptophan is not found at the CDR3 terminus, so this likely reflects a read error. The chain recombines TRBV12-3 or TRBV12-4 with TRBJ1-6; D remains unclear. The CDR3 loop spans 13 amino acids. V was trimmed by 10 bases and J by 3 bases, leaving 10 bases between them. Here the CDR3 DNA reads TGTGCCACCTCGACGGACTATAATTCACCCCTCCACCTT. Its protein product is CATSTDYNSPLHL.

A single count supports this clonotype. The chain carries TRBV12-5 and TRBJ2-3; 7 bases are shared with TRBD2. Germline lookup yields CDR1 LGHNT and CDR2 FRNRAP. V lost 5 bases and J lost 2; bases outside the gene matches: 7. The CDR3 sequence is 15 residues long. The CDR3 DNA follows: TGTGCTAGTGGTCCAACCGGGACTACCACAGATACGCAGTATTTT. Translation gives CASGPTGTTTDTQYF. Using reference TRBV12-5 and TRBJ2-3 for the parts outside the CDR3, the full variable domain is DARVTQTPRHKVTEMGQEVTMRCQPILGHNTVFWYRQTMMQGLELLAYFRNRAPLDDSGMPKDRFSAEMPDATLATLKIQPSEPRDSAVYFCASGPTGTTTDTQYFGPGTRLTVL.

The chain couples TRBV6-2 or TRBV6-3 to TRBJ2-1, with 9 positions matching TRBD1. CDR3 size: 16 residues. Unmatched junction bases numbered 11, after V lost 4 bases and J lost 7 bases. In germline, CDR1 is MNHEY, CDR2 SVGEGT. The CDR3 DNA is TGTGCCAGCAGTTTACTCCGGGACAGGGTCGCAAATGAGCAGTTCTTC. Protein: CASSLLRDRVANEQFF.

The chain combines TRBV20-1 with TRBJ2-3; tentative D call: TRBD2 (7 bases). CDR1 and CDR2 from the germline V gene are DFQATT and SNEGSKA (reference sequence). The CDR3 runs to 19 residues. The ends were cut back, 1 base at V and 4 bases at J, with 27 bases in the middle. The CDR3 coding sequence is TGCAGTGCTAGAGTACACGGAGGGGGGGTCGGAGCCCGGGCAGATACGCAGTATTTT. Its translation: CSARVHGGGVGARADTQYF.

This clonotype was observed at least ten times. The genes are TRBV29-1 and TRBJ1-2; no clear D. V was trimmed by 1 base and J by 4 bases, leaving 4 bases between them. This CDR3 contains 11 residues. Per the germline V gene, CDR1 is SQVTM and CDR2 is ANQGSEA. DNA for the CDR3: TGCAGCGTTGAAGTCCCCTATGGCTACACCTTC. It translates to CSVEVPYGYTF.